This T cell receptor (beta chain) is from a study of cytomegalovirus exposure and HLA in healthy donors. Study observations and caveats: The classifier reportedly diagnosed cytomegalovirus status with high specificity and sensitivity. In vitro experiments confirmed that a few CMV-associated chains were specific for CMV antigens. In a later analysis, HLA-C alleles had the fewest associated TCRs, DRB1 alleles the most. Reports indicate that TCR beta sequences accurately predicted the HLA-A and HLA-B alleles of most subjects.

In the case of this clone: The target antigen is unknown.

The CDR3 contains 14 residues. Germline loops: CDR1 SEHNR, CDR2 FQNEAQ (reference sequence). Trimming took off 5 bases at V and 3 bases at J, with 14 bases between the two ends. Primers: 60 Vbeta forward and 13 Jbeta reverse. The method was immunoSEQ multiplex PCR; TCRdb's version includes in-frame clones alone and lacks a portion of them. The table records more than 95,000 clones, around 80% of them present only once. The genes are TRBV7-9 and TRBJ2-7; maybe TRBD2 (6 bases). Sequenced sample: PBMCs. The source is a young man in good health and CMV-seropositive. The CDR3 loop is CASSARDFLYEQYF. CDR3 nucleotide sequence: TGTGCCAGCAGCGCCCGGGACTTCCTCTACGAGCAGTACTTC.